These T cell receptor beta chains were read from a single sample in a study of T-cell reconstitution after alpha-beta-depleted transplantation in children. In TCRdb, the PCR reads were re-called with MiXCR into one record per CDR3 protein. The table lists 450,000 to 600,000 distinct CDR3 sequences, about 10% of them singletons. The source material was PBMCs, sampled before TCRalphabeta/CD19-depleted stem cell transplant. The origin of the receptors is a child aged 2-15 years with inherited bone marrow failure, due to receive a stem cell transplant. Each CDR3 is given with its conserved first and last residue. The D gene is left open where the match is weak. Clone size is shown for a subset of rows, as once, few, many or a class of expanded clone.

>TRBJ2-1|many|TRBV21-1|-
CASSKGYVNNEQFF
TGTGCCAGCAGCAAAGGATACGTTAACAATGAGCAGTTCTTC
>TRBJ2-2|many|TRBV12-3/TRBV12-4|TRBD2
CASSFWLAGLDTGELFF
TGTGCCAGCAGTTTCTGGCTAGCGGGATTGGACACCGGGGAGCTGTTTTTT
>TRBJ2-5|many|TRBV5-1|-
CASSSPSGETQYF
TGCGCCAGCAGCTCCCCCAGCGGAGAGACCCAGTACTTC
>TRBJ2-7|many|TRBV7-2|-
CASSHGSYEQYF
TGTGCCAGCAGCCATGGCTCCTACGAGCAGTACTTC
>TRBJ2-2|many|TRBV5-1|-
CASSLADPRTGELFF
TGCGCCAGCAGCTTGGCGGACCCCAGAACCGGGGAGCTGTTTTTT
>TRBJ2-2|many|TRBV12-3/TRBV12-4|TRBD2
CASRPLAGLTGELFF
TGTGCCAGCAGACCACTAGCGGGCCTCACCGGGGAGCTGTTTTTT
>TRBJ2-2|many|TRBV5-1|-
CASSLYGVRDTGELFF
TGCGCCAGCAGCTTGTACGGGGTACGCGACACCGGGGAGCTGTTTTTT
>TRBJ2-7|-|TRBV5-6|-
CASSTSMEGFYEQYF
TGTGCCAGCAGCACGTCAATGGAGGGTTTTTACGAGCAGTACTTC
>TRBJ1-1|-|TRBV12-5|-
CASGLSLGTRNTEAFF
TGTGCTAGTGGTTTGTCCCTCGGCACGCGGAACACTGAAGCTTTCTTT
>TRBJ2-5|many|TRBV7-2|-
CASSRGAGETQYF
TGTGCCAGCAGCCGAGGGGCTGGGGAGACCCAGTACTTC
>TRBJ2-7|many|TRBV29-1|TRBD2
CSVELAGGPNYEQYF
TGCAGCGTTGAACTAGCGGGAGGGCCTAATTACGAGCAGTACTTC
>TRBJ2-1|many|TRBV10-2|TRBD2
CASSGVTGGSSLNEQFF
TGCGCCAGCAGTGGGGTAACGGGCGGGAGTTCACTCAATGAGCAGTTCTTC
>TRBJ2-1|many|TRBV4-3|-
CASSQGYTYNEQFF
TGCGCCAGCAGTCAAGGATATACCTACAATGAGCAGTTCTTC
>TRBJ2-4|-|TRBV20-1|TRBD2
CSAGTLAGGPQRQYF
TGCAGTGCCGGAACACTAGCGGGAGGGCCCCAACGTCAGTACTTC
>TRBJ2-7|many|TRBV12-3/TRBV12-4|-
CASRGEQYF
TGTGCCAGCAGGGGCGAGCAGTACTTC
>TRBJ1-5|many|TRBV6-2/TRBV6-3|TRBD1
CASSYGTGFYSNQPQHF
TGTGCCAGCAGTTATGGGACAGGGTTTTATAGCAATCAGCCCCAGCATTTT
>TRBJ2-5|few|TRBV12-3/TRBV12-4|TRBD2
CASSPGLAGVLETQYF
TGTGCCAGCAGTCCAGGACTAGCGGGAGTATTAGAGACCCAGTACTTC
>TRBJ2-7|many|TRBV7-2|-
CASSLTRHEQYF
TGTGCCAGCAGCCTAACCAGGCACGAGCAGTACTTC
>TRBJ2-5|many|TRBV5-1|TRBD1
CASSSRLGTVQETQYF
TGCGCCAGCAGCTCCCGTCTCGGGACAGTCCAAGAGACCCAGTACTTC
>TRBJ2-1|few|TRBV3-1|-
CASSRWTTGDRNEQFF
TGTGCCAGCAGCCGGTGGACGACAGGAGATCGCAATGAGCAGTTCTTC